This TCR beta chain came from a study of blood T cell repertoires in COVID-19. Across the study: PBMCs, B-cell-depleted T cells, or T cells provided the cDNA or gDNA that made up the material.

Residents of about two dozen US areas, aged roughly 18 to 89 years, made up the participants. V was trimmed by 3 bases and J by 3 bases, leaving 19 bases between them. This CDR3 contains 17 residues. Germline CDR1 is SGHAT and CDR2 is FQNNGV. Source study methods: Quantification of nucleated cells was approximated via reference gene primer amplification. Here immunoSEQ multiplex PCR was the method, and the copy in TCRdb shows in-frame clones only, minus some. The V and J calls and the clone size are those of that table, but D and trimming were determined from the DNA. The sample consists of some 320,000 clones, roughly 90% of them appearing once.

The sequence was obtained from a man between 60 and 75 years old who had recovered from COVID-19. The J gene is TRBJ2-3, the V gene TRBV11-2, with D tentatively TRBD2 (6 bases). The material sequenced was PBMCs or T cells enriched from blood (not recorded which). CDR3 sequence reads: CASSFQKMEGWTDTQYF. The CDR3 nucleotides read TGTGCCAGCAGCTTCCAAAAGATGGAGGGGTGGACAGATACGCAGTATTTT.